This TCR beta chain was retrieved from a study of blood T cells in healthy people across ages. In regard to this clonotype: Its antigen is unknown.

Broader study findings: A greater number of naive CD4+ cells and higher diversity distinguished long-lived donors from aged donors. What prevented conclusive comparison of naive and antigen-experienced cells was that PBMCs were unsorted.

Sample-barcoded 5' priming and a J-beta primer mix drove a second PCR of roughly 6 to 12 cycles. TCRdb called the 5' RACE reads again in MiXCR, with one record for every CDR3 protein. Among about 730,000 distinct CDR3 sequences listed, about 40% were seen once. The CDR3 length is 13 residues. Germline values: CDR1 KGHSH, CDR2 LQKENI. V lost 6 bases to trimming and J lost 0 bases, with 8 bases between them. The genes are TRBV18 and TRBJ2-5; the D is unclear. The material sequenced was blood. This clonotype originated in a woman in her sixties or seventies in good health. The CDR3, as DNA: TGTGCCAGCTCCCCGGTCAACCAAGAGACCCAGTACTTC. This sequence encodes CASSPVNQETQYF.